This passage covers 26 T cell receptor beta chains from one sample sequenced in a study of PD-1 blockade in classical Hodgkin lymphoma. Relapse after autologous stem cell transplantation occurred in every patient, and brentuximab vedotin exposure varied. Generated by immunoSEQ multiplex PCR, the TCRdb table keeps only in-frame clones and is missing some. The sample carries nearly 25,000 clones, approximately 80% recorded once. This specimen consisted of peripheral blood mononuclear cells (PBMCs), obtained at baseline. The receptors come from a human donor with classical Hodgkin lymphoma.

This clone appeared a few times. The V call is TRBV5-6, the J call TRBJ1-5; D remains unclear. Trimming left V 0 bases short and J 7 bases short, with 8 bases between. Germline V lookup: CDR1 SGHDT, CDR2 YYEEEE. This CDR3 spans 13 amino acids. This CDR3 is CASSLGARQPQHF. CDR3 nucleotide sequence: TGTGCCAGCAGCTTGGGCGCCCGGCAGCCCCAGCATTTT.

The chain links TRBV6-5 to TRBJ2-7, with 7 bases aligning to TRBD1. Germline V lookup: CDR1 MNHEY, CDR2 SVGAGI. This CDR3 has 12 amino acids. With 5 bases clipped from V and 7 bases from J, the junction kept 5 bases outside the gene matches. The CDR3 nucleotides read TGTGCCAGCAGTGCGACAGGGTGGGAGCAGTACTTC. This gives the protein CASSATGWEQYF.

The CDR3 sequence: CASRGTGQNTEAFF. In DNA form, the CDR3 reads TGCGCCAGCAGAGGGACAGGGCAGAACACTGAAGCTTTCTTT. This chain uses TRBV4-1 with TRBJ1-1; 9 bases agree with TRBD1. CDR1 and CDR2 (germline): MGHRA, YSYEKL. V was pared by 6 bases and J by 1 base, with 3 bases of the junction left unmatched. The CDR3 spans 14 residues.

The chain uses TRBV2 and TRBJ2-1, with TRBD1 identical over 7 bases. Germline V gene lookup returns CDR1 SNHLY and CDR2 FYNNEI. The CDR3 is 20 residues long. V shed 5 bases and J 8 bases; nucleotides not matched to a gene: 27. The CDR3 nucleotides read TGTGCCAGCAGTTCTAGAGACCTGACCCCGGGACAGCCGTTTCGGGATGAGCAGTTCTTC. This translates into CASSSRDLTPGQPFRDEQFF.

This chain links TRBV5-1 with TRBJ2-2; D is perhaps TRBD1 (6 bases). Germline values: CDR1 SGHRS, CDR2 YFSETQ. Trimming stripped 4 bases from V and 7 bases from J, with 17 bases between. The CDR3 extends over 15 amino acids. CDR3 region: CASSTGQPLLGELFF. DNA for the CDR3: TGCGCCAGCAGCACAGGGCAGCCCCTGCTCGGGGAGCTGTTTTTT.

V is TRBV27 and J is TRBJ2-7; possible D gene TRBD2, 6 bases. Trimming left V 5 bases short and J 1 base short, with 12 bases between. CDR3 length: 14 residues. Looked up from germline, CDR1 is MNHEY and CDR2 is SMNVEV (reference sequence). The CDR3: CASSPPGTSYEQYF. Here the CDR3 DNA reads TGTGCCAGCAGTCCCCCCGGGACTTCCTACGAGCAGTACTTC.

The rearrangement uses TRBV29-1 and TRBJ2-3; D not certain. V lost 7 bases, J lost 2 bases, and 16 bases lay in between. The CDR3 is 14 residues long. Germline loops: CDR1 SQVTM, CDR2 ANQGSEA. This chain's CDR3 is CSGCLGGTTDTQYF. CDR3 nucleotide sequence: TGCAGCGGGTGTCTTGGCGGAACCACAGATACGCAGTATTTT.

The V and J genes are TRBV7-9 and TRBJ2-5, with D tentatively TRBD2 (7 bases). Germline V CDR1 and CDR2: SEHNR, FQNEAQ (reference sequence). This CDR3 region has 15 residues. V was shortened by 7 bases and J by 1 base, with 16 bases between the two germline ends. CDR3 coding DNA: TGTGCCAGCACCGGGGAGGGGGGGTTCCAAGAGACCCAGTACTTC. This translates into CASTGEGGFQETQYF.

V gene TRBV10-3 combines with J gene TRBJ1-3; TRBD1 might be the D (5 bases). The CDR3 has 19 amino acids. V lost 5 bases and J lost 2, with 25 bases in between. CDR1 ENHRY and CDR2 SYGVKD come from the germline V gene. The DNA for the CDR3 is TGTGCCATCAGTCCATCGGACCCCGGGGGGACGATACCTGGAAACACCATATATTTT. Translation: CAISPSDPGGTIPGNTIYF.

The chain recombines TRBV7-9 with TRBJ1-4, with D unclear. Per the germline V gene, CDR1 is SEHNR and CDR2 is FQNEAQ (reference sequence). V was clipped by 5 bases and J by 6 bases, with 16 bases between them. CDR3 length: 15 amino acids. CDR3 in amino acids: CASSRLAKGYEKLFF. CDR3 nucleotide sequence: TGTGCCAGCAGCCGGCTGGCCAAGGGCTATGAAAAACTGTTTTTT.

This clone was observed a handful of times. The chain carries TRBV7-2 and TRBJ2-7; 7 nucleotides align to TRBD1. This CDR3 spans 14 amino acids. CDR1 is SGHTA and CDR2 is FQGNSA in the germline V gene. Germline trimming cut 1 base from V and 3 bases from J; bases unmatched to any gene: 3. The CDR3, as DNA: TGTGCCAGCAGCTTAGACCCAGGGGGCTACGAGCAGTACTTC. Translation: CASSLDPGGYEQYF.

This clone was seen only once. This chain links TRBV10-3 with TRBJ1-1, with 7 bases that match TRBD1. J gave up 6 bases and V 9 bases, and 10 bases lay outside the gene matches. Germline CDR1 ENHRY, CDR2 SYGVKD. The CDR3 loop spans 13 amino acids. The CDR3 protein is CAIGQAGGAEAFF. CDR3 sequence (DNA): TGTGCCATAGGACAGGCTGGAGGGGCTGAAGCTTTCTTT.

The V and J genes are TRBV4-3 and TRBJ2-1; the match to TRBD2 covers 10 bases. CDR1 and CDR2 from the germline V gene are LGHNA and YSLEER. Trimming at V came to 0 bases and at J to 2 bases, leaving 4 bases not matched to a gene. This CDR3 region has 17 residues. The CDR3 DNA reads TGCGCCAGCAGCCAAGACTATGGGACTAGCGCCTACAATGAGCAGTTCTTC. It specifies CASSQDYGTSAYNEQFF.

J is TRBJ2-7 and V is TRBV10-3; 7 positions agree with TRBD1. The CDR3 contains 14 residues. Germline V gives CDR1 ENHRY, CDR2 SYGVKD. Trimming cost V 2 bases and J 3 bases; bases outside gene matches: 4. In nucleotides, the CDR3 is TGTGCCATCAGTGAGGGACAGGAGAGCTACGAGCAGTACTTC. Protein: CAISEGQESYEQYF.

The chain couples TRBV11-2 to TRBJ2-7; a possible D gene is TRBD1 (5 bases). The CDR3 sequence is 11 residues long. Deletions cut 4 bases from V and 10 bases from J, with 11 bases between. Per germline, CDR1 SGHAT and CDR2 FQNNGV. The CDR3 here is CASSSKTVQYF. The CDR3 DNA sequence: TGTGCCAGCAGCTCAAAGACAGTCCAGTACTTC.

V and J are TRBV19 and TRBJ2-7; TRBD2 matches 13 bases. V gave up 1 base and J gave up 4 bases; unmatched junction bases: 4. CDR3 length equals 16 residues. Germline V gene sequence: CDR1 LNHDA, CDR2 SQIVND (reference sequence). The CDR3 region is CASSIASGLAGYEQYF. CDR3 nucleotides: TGTGCCAGTAGTATAGCCTCGGGACTAGCGGGGTACGAGCAGTACTTC. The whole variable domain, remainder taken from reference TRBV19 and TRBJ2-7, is DGGITQSPKYLFRKEGQNVTLSCEQNLNHDAMYWYRQDPGQGLRLIYYSQIVNDFQKGDIAEGYSVSREKKESFPLTVTSAQKNPTAFYLCASSIASGLAGYEQYFGPGTRLTVT.

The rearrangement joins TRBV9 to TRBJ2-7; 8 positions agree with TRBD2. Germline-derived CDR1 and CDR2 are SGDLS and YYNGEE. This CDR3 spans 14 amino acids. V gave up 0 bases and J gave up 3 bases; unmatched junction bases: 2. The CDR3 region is CASSVDGTSYEQYF. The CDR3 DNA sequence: TGTGCCAGCAGCGTAGATGGGACTAGCTACGAGCAGTACTTC.

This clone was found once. CDR3 sequence (DNA): TGCGCCAGCAGCCAGGACAGGGGGCTTATGAACACTGAAGCTTTCTTT. Its protein product is CASSQDRGLMNTEAFF. This chain links TRBV5-1 with TRBJ1-1, with TRBD1 matching 11 bases. This CDR3 region has 16 residues. Germline values: CDR1 SGHRS, CDR2 YFSETQ. J gave up 0 bases and V 4 bases, and 5 bases lay outside the gene matches.

DNA for the CDR3: TGCGCCAGCAGCCAAGTACGGAGCCGAATCTCTGGAAACACCATATATTTT. It encodes CASSQVRSRISGNTIYF. The chain recombines TRBV4-3 with TRBJ1-3; D ambiguous. This CDR3 spans 17 amino acids. V lost 1 base and J 0 bases, leaving 13 bases between the germline ends. Germline V lookup: CDR1 LGHNA, CDR2 YSLEER.

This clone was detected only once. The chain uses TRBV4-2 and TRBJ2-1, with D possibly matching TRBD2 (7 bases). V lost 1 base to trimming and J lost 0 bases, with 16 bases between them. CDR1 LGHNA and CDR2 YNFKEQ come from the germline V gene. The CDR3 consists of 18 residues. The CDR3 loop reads CASSQVGGRGGSYNEQFF. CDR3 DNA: TGTGCCAGCAGCCAAGTTGGAGGAAGGGGGGGCTCCTACAATGAGCAGTTCTTC.

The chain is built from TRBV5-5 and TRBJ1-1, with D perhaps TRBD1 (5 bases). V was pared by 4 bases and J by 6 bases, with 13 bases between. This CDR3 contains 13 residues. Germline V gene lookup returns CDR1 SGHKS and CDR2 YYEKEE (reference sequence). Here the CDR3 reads CASSQFPTAEAFF. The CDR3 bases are TGTGCCAGCAGCCAATTCCCGACAGCTGAAGCTTTCTTT. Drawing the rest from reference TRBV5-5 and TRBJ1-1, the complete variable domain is DAGVTQSPTHLIKTRGQQVTLRCSPISGHKSVSWYQQVLGQGPQFIFQYYEKEERGRGNFPDRFSARQFPNYSSELNVNALLLGDSALYLCASSQFPTAEAFFGQGTRLTVV.

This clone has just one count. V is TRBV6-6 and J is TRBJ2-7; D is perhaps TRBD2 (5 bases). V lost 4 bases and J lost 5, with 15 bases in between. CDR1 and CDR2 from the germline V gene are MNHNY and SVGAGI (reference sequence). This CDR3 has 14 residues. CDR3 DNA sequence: TGTGCCAGCAGTTCCGGGGTGATGGGGAACGAGCAGTACTTC. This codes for CASSSGVMGNEQYF.

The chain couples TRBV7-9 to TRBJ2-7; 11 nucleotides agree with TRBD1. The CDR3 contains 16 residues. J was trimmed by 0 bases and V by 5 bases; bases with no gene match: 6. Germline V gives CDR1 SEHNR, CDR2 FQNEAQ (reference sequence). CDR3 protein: CASSPEGQGDSYEQYF. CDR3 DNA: TGTGCCAGCAGCCCAGAGGGACAGGGGGACTCCTACGAGCAGTACTTC. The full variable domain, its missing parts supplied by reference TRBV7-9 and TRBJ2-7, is DTGVSQNPRHKITKRGQNVTFRCDPISEHNRLYWYRQTLGQGPEFLTYFQNEAQLEKSRLLSDRFSAERPKGSFSTLEIQRTEQGDSAMYLCASSPEGQGDSYEQYFGPGTRLTVT.

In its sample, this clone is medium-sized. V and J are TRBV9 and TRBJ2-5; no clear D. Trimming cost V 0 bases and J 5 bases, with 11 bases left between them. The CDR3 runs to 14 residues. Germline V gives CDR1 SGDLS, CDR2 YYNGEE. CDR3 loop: CASSVGWVGETQYF. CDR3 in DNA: TGTGCCAGCAGCGTAGGGTGGGTAGGGGAGACCCAGTACTTC.

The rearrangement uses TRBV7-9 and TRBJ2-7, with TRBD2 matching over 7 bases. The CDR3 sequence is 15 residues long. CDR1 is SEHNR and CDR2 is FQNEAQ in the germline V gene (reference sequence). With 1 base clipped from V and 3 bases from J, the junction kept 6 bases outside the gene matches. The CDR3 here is CASSLGEGKSYEQYF. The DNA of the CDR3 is TGTGCCAGCAGCTTAGGGGAGGGCAAAAGCTACGAGCAGTACTTC.

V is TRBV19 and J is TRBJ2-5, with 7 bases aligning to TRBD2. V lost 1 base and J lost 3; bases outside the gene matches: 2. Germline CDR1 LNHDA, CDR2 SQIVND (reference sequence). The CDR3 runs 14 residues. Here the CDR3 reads CASSIGGREETQYF. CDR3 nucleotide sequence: TGTGCCAGTAGTATAGGGGGGAGGGAAGAGACCCAGTACTTC.